The sequence of this TCR beta chain was determined in a study of blood T cell repertoires in COVID-19. Turning to the study itself: The United States, Italy and Spain supplied acute and convalescent COVID-19 samples. T cells, B-cell-depleted T cells, or PBMCs provided the cDNA or gDNA that served as material.

CDR1 is SGHAT and CDR2 is FQNNGV in the germline V gene. The V and J ends lost 6 bases and 8 bases, in that order; junction bases with no gene match: 3. The CDR3 length is 11 residues. Authors' data handling: Cell counts per sample came from amplifying reference gene primers. Only in-frame clones appear in the TCRdb table, and some are missing; sequencing was by immunoSEQ multiplex PCR. V and J calls and clone size are given by that table; D and trimming were obtained from the DNA. The repertoire holds about 160,000 clones, about 93% seen once, with around 4.6% in the top ten. The J gene is TRBJ1-2, the V gene TRBV11-2, with TRBD1 identical over 7 bases. Source material: peripheral blood. The TCR was taken from a woman between 50 and 59 years old with acute or convalescent COVID-19. CDR3 sequence reads: CASRDRDGYTF. Here the CDR3 DNA reads TGTGCCAGCAGAGACAGGGACGGCTACACCTTC.